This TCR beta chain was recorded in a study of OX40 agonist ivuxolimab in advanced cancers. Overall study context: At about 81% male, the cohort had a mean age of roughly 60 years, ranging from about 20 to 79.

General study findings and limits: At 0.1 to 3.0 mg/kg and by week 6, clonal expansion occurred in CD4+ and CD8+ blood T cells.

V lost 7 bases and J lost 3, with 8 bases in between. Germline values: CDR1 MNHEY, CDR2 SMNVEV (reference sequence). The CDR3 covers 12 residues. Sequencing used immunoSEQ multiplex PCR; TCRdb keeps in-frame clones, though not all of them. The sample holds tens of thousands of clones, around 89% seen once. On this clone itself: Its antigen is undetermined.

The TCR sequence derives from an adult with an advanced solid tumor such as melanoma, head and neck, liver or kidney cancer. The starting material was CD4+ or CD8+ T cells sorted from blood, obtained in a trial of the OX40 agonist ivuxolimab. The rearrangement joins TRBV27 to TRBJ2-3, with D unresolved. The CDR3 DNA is TGTGCCAGCACCTCCCTAACAGATACGCAGTATTTT. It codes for CASTSLTDTQYF.